This T cell receptor beta chain is from a study of Graves' ophthalmopathy and Graves' hyperthyroidism. Study-level points and caveats: Most thyroid clonotypes expanded beyond 0.001 frequency were also found in blood.

Germline CDR1 and CDR2: SQVTM and ANQGSEA. The V gene lost 3 bases and the J gene lost 1 base, with 11 bases spanning the gap. The CDR3 covers 14 residues. As to this clonotype: Its antigen remains unidentified.

Thyroid ultrasound, orbital computed tomography, TRAb, serum thyroxine and clinical symptoms formed the basis of diagnosis. The TCR beta CDR3 regions underwent amplification from RNA transcripts. HTBI primers primed a first-round RT-PCR, and a second-round multiplex PCR followed. TCRdb fed the multiplex PCR reads into MiXCR, producing one record per CDR3 protein. The sample records about 740,000 distinct CDR3 sequences, around 40% being singletons. The receptor was isolated from an adult man with Graves' ophthalmopathy. The material sequenced was peripheral blood. V and J are TRBV29-1 and TRBJ2-3, with D perhaps TRBD1 (5 bases). This CDR3 reads CSVDQGDGTDTQYF. The CDR3 coding sequence is TGCAGCGTTGACCAGGGCGACGGCACAGATACGCAGTATTTT.